Shown below are 17 T cell receptor beta chains from a single sample sequenced in a study of shared clonotypes between healthy human individuals (dated by TCRdb to the early 2020s). The library was made by the immunoSEQ multiplex PCR assay. TCRdb took this table from immuneACCESS and kept in-frame rearrangements with V and J called. Such tables lack part of the clones; where checked against another copy, unresolved V genes explain under half of the gap, and the rest is unexplained. The sample profile shows approximately 1,000,000 clones; roughly 80% of them were found once. Of the sample, roughly 0.9% is held by the ten largest clones. What was sequenced was memory CD4+ T cells from PBMCs. The cell subset or site tag for this specimen amounts to: CD45RA-negative fraction. The receptor set was obtained from a man aged 18-30 years in good health. Some clones in this sample may be carry-over from other donors' samples.

The V gene is TRBV9, the J gene TRBJ2-7, with D perhaps given as TRBD1 or TRBD2 (7 bases each). The CDR3 consists of 15 residues. Trimming took 7 bases from V and 4 from J, leaving 21 bases between them. The germline CDR1 and CDR2 sequences are SGDLS and YYNGEE. CDR3 amino acids: CASYGGRDSVYEQYF. CDR3 nucleotides: TGTGCCAGCTACGGGGGGCGGGACAGTGTTTACGAGCAGTACTTC.

The V call is TRBV13, the J call TRBJ2-2; 9 nucleotides match TRBD2. The CDR3 contains 16 residues. The V gene's germline CDR1 is PRHDT and CDR2 FYEKMQ (reference sequence). V shed 7 bases, J shed 1 base, and the junction held 7 bases outside the gene matches. The CDR3 protein is CASKVTSGWNTGELFF. Here the CDR3 DNA reads TGTGCCAGCAAAGTCACTAGCGGGTGGAACACCGGGGAGCTGTTTTTT.

The J gene is TRBJ1-4, the V gene TRBV4-1; TRBD1 agrees at 7 bases. J gave up 1 base and V 4 bases, and 6 bases lay outside the gene matches. Looked up from germline, CDR1 is MGHRA and CDR2 is YSYEKL. The CDR3 is made up of 16 amino acids. CDR3 loop: CASSLKRQGTNEKLFF. The CDR3, as DNA: TGCGCCAGCAGCCTTAAACGACAGGGAACTAATGAAAAACTGTTTTTT.

This clone appeared a single time. This chain links TRBV7-8 with TRBJ2-1; 11 bases fit TRBD2. The length of the CDR3 is 19 residues. Per germline, CDR1 SGHVS and CDR2 FQNEAQ. V lost 5 bases and J lost 0; bases outside the gene matches: 12. DNA of the CDR3: TGTGCCAGCAGCCCGGTGGTAGCGGGAGGGCTGAGCTCCTACAATGAGCAGTTCTTC. It is translated as CASSPVVAGGLSSYNEQFF.

CDR3 residues: CASSRDRGDQPQHF. CDR3 bases: TGTGCCAGCAGCCGGGACAGGGGGGATCAGCCCCAGCATTTT. This chain connects TRBV6-6 to TRBJ1-5; TRBD1 matches at 11 bases. V shed 6 bases and J 5 bases; nucleotides not matched to a gene: 3. Germline assignment: CDR1 MNHNY and CDR2 SVGAGI (reference sequence). The CDR3 spans 14 residues.

To note about this clone: The same CDR3 can be traced to other DNA sequences in this sample. J is TRBJ1-5 and V is TRBV18, with a weak D call TRBD1 (6 bases). V was trimmed by 3 bases and J by 3 bases, leaving 9 bases between them. The CDR3 runs to 14 residues. The germline V gene encodes CDR1 KGHSH and CDR2 LQKENI. The CDR3 sequence is CASSPGQLNQPQHF. The CDR3 coding sequence is TGTGCCAGCTCACCGGGACAACTCAATCAGCCCCAGCATTTT. Full variable domain (missing parts from reference TRBV18 and TRBJ1-5): NAGVMQNPRHLVRRRGQEARLRCSPMKGHSHVYWYRQLPEEGLKFMVYLQKENIIDESGMPKERFSAEFPKEGPSILRIQQVVRGDSAAYFCASSPGQLNQPQHFGDGTRLSIL.

The CDR3 protein is CASSQGLVGTDTQYF. Written as DNA, the CDR3 is TGCGCCAGCAGCCAGGGATTGGTAGGCACAGATACGCAGTATTTT. The genes are TRBV4-1 and TRBJ2-3; D ambiguous. Looked up from germline, CDR1 is MGHRA and CDR2 is YSYEKL. The ends were cut back, 3 bases at V and 1 base at J, with 11 bases in the middle. This CDR3 has 15 residues.

For this clone: The sample holds other DNA sequences that translate to the same CDR3. This chain joins TRBV20-1 and TRBJ2-7; D call uncertain. Germline V gene lookup returns CDR1 DFQATT and CDR2 SNEGSKA (reference sequence). This CDR3 has 10 amino acids. The V and J ends lost 1 base and 4 bases respectively, with 2 bases between them. The CDR3 loop is CSARGYEQYF. CDR3 bases: TGCAGTGCTAGAGGGTACGAGCAGTACTTC.

As to this clone: Distinct nucleotide sequences in the sample also encode this CDR3. The chain carries TRBV18 and TRBJ1-4, with D perhaps matching TRBD1 (6 bases). This CDR3 is built from 15 residues. Germline V lookup: CDR1 KGHSH, CDR2 LQKENI. V lost 1 base, J lost 3 bases, and 9 bases lay in between. The CDR3, as DNA: TGTGCCAGCTCACCACGAACAGGGTCTAATGAAAAACTGTTTTTT. Residues: CASSPRTGSNEKLFF.

The rearrangement links TRBV4-1 to TRBJ1-1, with 9 bases fitting TRBD1. Germline trimming cut 1 base from V and 0 bases from J; bases unmatched to any gene: 12. CDR1 and CDR2 from the germline V gene are MGHRA and YSYEKL. The CDR3 length is 19 residues. The CDR3 is CASSQGADRGRYVNTEAFF. In DNA, the CDR3 is TGCGCCAGCAGCCAAGGGGCGGACAGGGGCCGGTATGTGAACACTGAAGCTTTCTTT.

This chain connects TRBV28 to TRBJ1-2; TRBD1 is a possible D gene (6 bases). Trimming removed 5 bases from V and 4 bases from J, with 11 bases in between. This CDR3 is built from 13 residues. The germline V gene has CDR1 MDHEN and CDR2 SYDVKM. CDR3 bases: TGTGCCAGCAGTAGGACAGTCCTCTATGGCTACACCTTC. Protein: CASSRTVLYGYTF.

The chain recombines TRBV7-7 with TRBJ2-1; 10 nucleotides line up with TRBD2. The trim removed 4 bases at V and 5 bases at J, leaving 8 bases unmatched. CDR1 and CDR2 (germline): SSHAT, FNYEAQ (reference sequence). The CDR3 consists of 16 residues. In nucleotides, the CDR3 is TGTGCCAGCAGCTCCGATCTAGCGGGAGCAGACAATGAGCAGTTCTTC. Protein sequence: CASSSDLAGADNEQFF.

The chain combines TRBV5-1 with TRBJ2-7, with 11 bases fitting TRBD1. CDR3 length equals 14 residues. V lost 5 bases to trimming and J lost 0 bases; unmatched junction nucleotides: 1. Germline CDR1 and CDR2: SGHRS and YFSETQ. The CDR3 bases are TGCGCCAGCAGGGGGACAGGGGGCTCCTACGAGCAGTACTTC. Protein product: CASRGTGGSYEQYF.

This chain links TRBV28 with TRBJ1-4; 12 nucleotides match TRBD1. The CDR3 runs to 17 residues. Germline values: CDR1 MDHEN, CDR2 SYDVKM. V shed 2 bases, J shed 3 bases, and the junction held 4 bases outside the gene matches. In DNA form, the CDR3 reads TGTGCCAGCAGTTTAGGGACAGGGGGCCTATCTAATGAAAAACTGTTTTTT. It encodes CASSLGTGGLSNEKLFF.

The chain carries TRBV5-6 and TRBJ2-7, with D tentatively TRBD2 (5 bases). Germline V gene data show CDR1 as SGHDT and CDR2 as YYEEEE. V lost 4 bases to trimming and J lost 2 bases, with 16 bases between them. This CDR3 spans 15 amino acids. The CDR3 here is CASSRRAAYPYEQYF. The CDR3, as DNA: TGTGCCAGCAGCCGGCGGGCAGCCTACCCCTACGAGCAGTACTTC.

The rearrangement joins TRBV4-2 to TRBJ2-7; tentatively, D is TRBD1 (6 bases). The CDR3 length is 14 residues. Per germline, CDR1 LGHNA and CDR2 YNFKEQ. The ends were cut back, 4 bases at V and 2 bases at J, with 12 bases in the middle. The CDR3 is CASSRGSGAYEQYF. The DNA of the CDR3 is TGTGCCAGCAGCCGCGGGTCAGGGGCCTACGAGCAGTACTTC.

This clone was seen a few times. The rearrangement joins TRBV29-1 to TRBJ2-7; 7 bases agree with TRBD1. This CDR3 has 13 amino acids. Trimming cost V 4 bases and J 3 bases; bases outside gene matches: 6. The germline CDR1 and CDR2 sequences are SQVTM and ANQGSEA. CDR3 region: CSVVRGLGYEQYF. In DNA form, the CDR3 reads TGCAGCGTTGTGAGGGGGCTCGGCTACGAGCAGTACTTC.